This is a list of T cell receptor beta chains from one sample in a study of blood T cells in healthy people across ages. TCRdb re-analysed the 5' RACE reads in MiXCR, keeping a single row per CDR3 protein. The table lists approximately 800,000 distinct CDR3 sequences, about three fifths of them singletons. Sequenced input: blood. These receptors came from a man aged 30-40 years in good health. CDR3s include the opening cysteine and the closing phenylalanine or tryptophan. The D gene is left open where the match is weak. Not every row has a clone size; where given, it reads once, few, many or a size class.

v_call: TRBV6-2/TRBV6-3
clone_size: few
d_call: .
j_call: TRBJ1-2
cdr3_nt: TGTGCCAGCAGCTTACTACAAAACTATGGCTACACCTTC
cdr3_aa: CASSLLQNYGYTF

v_call: TRBV20-1
clone_size: .
d_call: .
j_call: TRBJ1-1
cdr3_nt: TGCAGTGCTAGAAGGGATCTGAACACTGAAGCTTTCTTT
cdr3_aa: CSARRDLNTEAFF

v_call: TRBV20-1
clone_size: .
d_call: .
j_call: TRBJ2-1
cdr3_nt: TGCAGTGTTCTTAATTGGGGGATCTACAATGAGCAGTTCTTC
cdr3_aa: CSVLNWGIYNEQFF

v_call: TRBV3-1
clone_size: .
d_call: .
j_call: TRBJ2-3
cdr3_nt: TGTGCCAGCAGACCCATCGGAACAGATACGCAGTATTTT
cdr3_aa: CASRPIGTDTQYF

v_call: TRBV21-1
clone_size: few
d_call: .
j_call: TRBJ1-2
cdr3_nt: TGTGCCAGCAGCAAAGCGTTCGTTATGGACTATGGCTACACCTTC
cdr3_aa: CASSKAFVMDYGYTF

v_call: TRBV21-1
clone_size: .
d_call: .
j_call: TRBJ2-2
cdr3_nt: TGTGCCAGCAGCTTTCCCAGGGAGGCCGGGGAGCTGTTTTTT
cdr3_aa: CASSFPREAGELFF

v_call: TRBV4-3
clone_size: .
d_call: TRBD2
j_call: TRBJ2-7
cdr3_nt: TGCGCCAGCAGCCAAAGTCCAGCGGGAGAAGGAGGGACCTACGAGCAGTACTTC
cdr3_aa: CASSQSPAGEGGTYEQYF

v_call: TRBV30
clone_size: .
d_call: .
j_call: TRBJ1-1
cdr3_nt: TGTGCCTGGAATCGGGGACTGAACACTGAAGCTTTCTTT
cdr3_aa: CAWNRGLNTEAFF

v_call: TRBV2
clone_size: .
d_call: .
j_call: TRBJ2-1
cdr3_nt: TGTGCCAGCAGTATAGCACCACCCGGTCGAAATGAGCAGTTCTTC
cdr3_aa: CASSIAPPGRNEQFF

v_call: TRBV29-1
clone_size: .
d_call: TRBD1
j_call: TRBJ2-7
cdr3_nt: TGCAGCGTCGCCGGGACAGGGTCCCACGAGCGGTACTTC
cdr3_aa: CSVAGTGSHERYF

v_call: TRBV6-7
clone_size: few
d_call: .
j_call: TRBJ2-5
cdr3_nt: TGTGCCAGCAATTACCGTCCCCTGTGGACCCAGTACTTC
cdr3_aa: CASNYRPLWTQYF

v_call: TRBV30
clone_size: .
d_call: TRBD2
j_call: TRBJ2-1
cdr3_nt: TGTGCCTCGCGGCTAGCGGACCACAATGAGCAGTTCTTC
cdr3_aa: CASRLADHNEQFF

v_call: TRBV30
clone_size: .
d_call: .
j_call: TRBJ2-7
cdr3_nt: TGTGCCTGGAGTGGGGGAGCAGGGAAGTCCTACGAGCAGTACTTC
cdr3_aa: CAWSGGAGKSYEQYF

v_call: TRBV7-2
clone_size: many
d_call: .
j_call: TRBJ2-5
cdr3_nt: TGTGCCAGCAGCATTAACAGGGACCAAGAGACCCAGTACTTC
cdr3_aa: CASSINRDQETQYF

v_call: TRBV20-1
clone_size: .
d_call: .
j_call: TRBJ1-1
cdr3_nt: TGCAGTGCTACTTGGCAGGGTGGTGAAGCTTTCTTT
cdr3_aa: CSATWQGGEAFF

v_call: TRBV7-2
clone_size: few
d_call: TRBD2
j_call: TRBJ2-7
cdr3_nt: TGTGCCAGCAGCTTAGCTGGGCTAGCGGGAGACGAGCAGTACTTC
cdr3_aa: CASSLAGLAGDEQYF

v_call: TRBV4-3
clone_size: once
d_call: .
j_call: TRBJ2-2
cdr3_nt: TGCGCCAGCAGCCAAGGGACCGCAGGTGGGGAGCTGTTTTTT
cdr3_aa: CASSQGTAGGELFF

v_call: TRBV10-3
clone_size: .
d_call: .
j_call: TRBJ2-3
cdr3_nt: TGTGCCATCAGCCCCGGACAGTCCGGGGGAACGCAGTATTTT
cdr3_aa: CAISPGQSGGTQYF

v_call: TRBV9
clone_size: once
d_call: TRBD1
j_call: TRBJ2-7
cdr3_nt: TGTGCCAGCAGCCCCCTGGGACAGGGCTACTACGAGCAGTACTTC
cdr3_aa: CASSPLGQGYYEQYF

v_call: TRBV6-5
clone_size: .
d_call: .
j_call: TRBJ1-1
cdr3_nt: TGTGCCAGCAAGGACTATTCGGGGGGTGAAGCTTTCTTT
cdr3_aa: CASKDYSGGEAFF

v_call: TRBV3-1
clone_size: few
d_call: .
j_call: TRBJ2-5
cdr3_nt: TGTGCCAGCAGCCCCACCCGGCGGTACCAAGAGACCCAGTACTTC
cdr3_aa: CASSPTRRYQETQYF

v_call: TRBV4-2
clone_size: .
d_call: .
j_call: TRBJ2-7
cdr3_nt: TGTGCCAGCAGCCACGAGAAGGGCCGGGAGCAGTACTTC
cdr3_aa: CASSHEKGREQYF

v_call: TRBV30
clone_size: .
d_call: .
j_call: TRBJ2-7
cdr3_nt: TGTGCCTGGAGTCGAGGGAGTTTCCCCTCCTGCGAGCAGTACTTC
cdr3_aa: CAWSRGSFPSCEQYF

v_call: TRBV7-9
clone_size: .
d_call: .
j_call: TRBJ2-2
cdr3_nt: TGTGCCAGCAGCCCCACTCCGACCGGGGAGCTGTTTTTT
cdr3_aa: CASSPTPTGELFF

v_call: TRBV7-9
clone_size: .
d_call: TRBD2
j_call: TRBJ2-1
cdr3_nt: TGTGCCAGCAGCGCGCGGGAGGCCAGCTCCTACAATGAGCAGTTCTTC
cdr3_aa: CASSAREASSYNEQFF

v_call: TRBV12-3/TRBV12-4
clone_size: once
d_call: .
j_call: TRBJ2-5
cdr3_nt: TGTGCCAGCAGTACGACGGGACTCGGGAAGGAGACCCAGTACTTC
cdr3_aa: CASSTTGLGKETQYF

v_call: TRBV18
clone_size: .
d_call: TRBD1
j_call: TRBJ2-7
cdr3_nt: TGTGCCAGCTCACCACCGGGACAGGGAGAGTACGAGCAGTACTTC
cdr3_aa: CASSPPGQGEYEQYF

v_call: TRBV6-2/TRBV6-3
clone_size: .
d_call: .
j_call: TRBJ2-4
cdr3_nt: TGTGCCACCCAGGAACCAGCCAAAAACATTCAGTACTTC
cdr3_aa: CATQEPAKNIQYF

v_call: TRBV11-2
clone_size: .
d_call: .
j_call: TRBJ2-1
cdr3_nt: TGTGCCAGCAGCTTTGATAGGAGGTTGCAGTTCTTC
cdr3_aa: CASSFDRRLQFF

v_call: TRBV7-9
clone_size: .
d_call: .
j_call: TRBJ2-4
cdr3_nt: TGTGCCAGCGGCGACACAGGGGGGGATGTGGCCAAAAACATTCAGTACTTC
cdr3_aa: CASGDTGGDVAKNIQYF

v_call: TRBV29-1
clone_size: .
d_call: TRBD1
j_call: TRBJ2-3
cdr3_nt: TGCAGCGTTGATAGGGGGCGGACAGATACGCAGTATTTT
cdr3_aa: CSVDRGRTDTQYF

v_call: TRBV27
clone_size: many
d_call: .
j_call: TRBJ2-7
cdr3_nt: TGTGCCAGCAGTTTGGGCGGTTCCACCTACGAGCAGTACTTC
cdr3_aa: CASSLGGSTYEQYF

v_call: TRBV6-2/TRBV6-3
clone_size: .
d_call: TRBD2
j_call: TRBJ2-1
cdr3_nt: TGTGCCAGCACCGGGTCGCGGGAGTTCCGCTACAGTGAGCAGTTCTTC
cdr3_aa: CASTGSREFRYSEQFF

v_call: TRBV15
clone_size: .
d_call: .
j_call: TRBJ2-1
cdr3_nt: TGTGCCACCAGCAGAGAGGATAGCTCCTACAATGAGCAGTTCTTC
cdr3_aa: CATSREDSSYNEQFF

v_call: TRBV20-1
clone_size: .
d_call: .
j_call: TRBJ2-4
cdr3_nt: TGCAGTGCTATAGCGGCGGGGCTAGCCAAAAACATTCAGTACTTC
cdr3_aa: CSAIAAGLAKNIQYF

v_call: TRBV7-9
clone_size: .
d_call: .
j_call: TRBJ2-3
cdr3_nt: TGTGCCAGCGACTTGGGCACAGATACGCAGTATTTT
cdr3_aa: CASDLGTDTQYF

v_call: TRBV7-3
clone_size: .
d_call: .
j_call: TRBJ1-1
cdr3_nt: TGTGCCAGCAGCTTATCACAGATGGGTACCACTGAAGCTTTCTTT
cdr3_aa: CASSLSQMGTTEAFF